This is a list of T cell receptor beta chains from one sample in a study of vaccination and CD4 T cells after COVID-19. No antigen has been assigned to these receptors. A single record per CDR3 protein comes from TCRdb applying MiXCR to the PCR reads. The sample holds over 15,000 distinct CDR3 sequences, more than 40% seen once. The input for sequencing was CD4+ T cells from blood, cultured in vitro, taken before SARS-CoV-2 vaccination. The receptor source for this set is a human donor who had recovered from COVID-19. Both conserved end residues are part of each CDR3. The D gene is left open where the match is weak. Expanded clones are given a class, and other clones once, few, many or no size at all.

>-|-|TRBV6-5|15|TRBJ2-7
CASSSPFRGTYEQYF
TGTGCCAGCAGTTCCCCATTCAGGGGTACCTACGAGCAGTACTTC
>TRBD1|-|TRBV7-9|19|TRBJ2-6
CASSSTGGPNFSGANVLTF
TGTGCCAGCAGCTCGACAGGGGGCCCCAACTTCTCTGGGGCCAACGTCCTGACTTTC
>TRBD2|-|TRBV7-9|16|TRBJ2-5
CASSLKGLAVRETQYF
TGTGCCAGCAGCTTAAAGGGACTAGCCGTAAGGGAGACCCAGTACTTC
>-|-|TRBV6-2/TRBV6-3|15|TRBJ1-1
CASRVRQAQNTEAFF
TGTGCCAGCAGGGTTAGACAGGCACAGAACACTGAAGCTTTCTTT
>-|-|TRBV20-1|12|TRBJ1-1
CSASRLGVEAFF
TGCAGTGCCTCTAGGTTGGGGGTAGAAGCTTTCTTT
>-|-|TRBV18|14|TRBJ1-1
CASSVPASNTEAFF
TGTGCCAGCTCAGTACCAGCCAGTAACACTGAAGCTTTCTTT
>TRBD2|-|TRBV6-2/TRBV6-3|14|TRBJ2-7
CASSSPGTSASGYF
TGTGCCAGCAGTTCGCCCGGGACTAGCGCCTCGGGGTACTTC
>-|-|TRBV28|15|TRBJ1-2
CASRFPRGGGYGYTF
TGTGCCAGCAGATTTCCCCGGGGTGGGGGCTATGGCTACACCTTC
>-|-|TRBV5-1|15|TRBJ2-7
CASSLLGSGSNEQYF
TGCGCCAGCAGCTTGTTGGGGTCAGGGAGTAACGAGCAGTACTTC
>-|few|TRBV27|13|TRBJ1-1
CASSPRLNTEAFF
TGTGCCAGCAGTCCCCGACTAAACACTGAAGCTTTCTTT
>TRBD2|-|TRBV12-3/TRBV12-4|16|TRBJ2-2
CASSTGLAGVAGELFF
TGTGCCAGCAGTACTGGACTAGCGGGAGTCGCCGGGGAGCTGTTTTTT
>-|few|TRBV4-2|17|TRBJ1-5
CASSQGTALLGNQPQHF
TGTGCCAGCAGCCAAGGGACGGCGCTCTTGGGCAATCAGCCCCAGCATTTT
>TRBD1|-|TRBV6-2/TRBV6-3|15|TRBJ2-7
CASSYFTGDTYEQYF
TGTGCCAGCAGTTACTTTACAGGGGACACCTACGAGCAGTACTTC
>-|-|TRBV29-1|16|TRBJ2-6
CSVAGQRGAGANVLTF
TGCAGCGTAGCCGGACAAAGGGGGGCTGGGGCCAACGTCCTGACTTTC
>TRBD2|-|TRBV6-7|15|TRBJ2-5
CASEPATGGQETQYF
TGTGCCAGCGAACCCGCGACGGGGGGTCAAGAGACCCAGTACTTC
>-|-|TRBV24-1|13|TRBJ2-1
CATSQGSYNEQFF
TGTGCCACCTCGCAGGGATCCTACAATGAGCAGTTCTTC
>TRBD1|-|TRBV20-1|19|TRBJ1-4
CSAIPYRDRGRMGTKKLFF
TGCAGTGCTATTCCATACCGGGACAGGGGCCGCATGGGCACCAAAAAACTGTTTTTT
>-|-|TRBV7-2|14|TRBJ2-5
CASSNTGEKETQYF
TGTGCCAGCAGCAACACCGGAGAAAAAGAGACCCAGTACTTC
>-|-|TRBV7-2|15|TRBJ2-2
CASSLAARPYGELFF
TGTGCCAGCAGCTTAGCAGCCCGTCCCTACGGGGAGCTGTTTTTT
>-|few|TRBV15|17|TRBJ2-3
CATSRGPSRLYTDTQYF
TGTGCCACCAGCAGAGGCCCATCAAGGCTGTACACAGATACGCAGTATTTT
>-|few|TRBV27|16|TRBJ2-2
CASRRLDGAATGELFF
TGTGCCAGCAGGAGACTAGACGGCGCAGCGACCGGGGAGCTGTTTTTT
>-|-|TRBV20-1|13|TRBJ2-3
CSARGQSTDTQYF
TGCAGTGCTAGAGGACAGTCAACAGATACGCAGTATTTT
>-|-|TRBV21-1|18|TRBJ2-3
CASSLKGGDGGPSDTQYF
TGTGCCAGCAGCCTAAAAGGTGGGGATGGGGGCCCGTCAGATACGCAGTATTTT
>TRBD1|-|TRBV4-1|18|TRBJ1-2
CASSPILRGEGQGYGYTF
TGCGCCAGCAGCCCGATCTTAAGAGGGGAAGGACAGGGATATGGCTACACCTTC
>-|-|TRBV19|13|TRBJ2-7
CASRGEPTYEQYF
TGTGCCAGCCGCGGGGAGCCGACCTACGAGCAGTACTTC
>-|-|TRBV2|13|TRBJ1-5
CASSGGGAQPQHF
TGTGCCAGCAGTGGAGGAGGGGCGCAGCCCCAGCATTTT
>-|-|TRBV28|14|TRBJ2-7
CASKGRRANYEQYF
TGTGCCAGCAAGGGGCGGAGGGCGAACTACGAGCAGTACTTC
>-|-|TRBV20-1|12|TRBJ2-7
CSASHYAREQYF
TGCAGTGCTTCCCACTATGCGAGGGAGCAGTACTTC
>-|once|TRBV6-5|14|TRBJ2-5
CASSSRFGAETQYF
TGTGCCAGCAGTTCGAGGTTTGGGGCAGAGACCCAGTACTTC
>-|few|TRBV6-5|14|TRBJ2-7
CASSSPVGPYEQYF
TGTGCCAGCAGTTCCCCGGTAGGTCCTTACGAGCAGTACTTC
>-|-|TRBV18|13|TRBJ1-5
CASSPREDQPQHF
TGTGCCAGCTCACCTCGGGAGGATCAGCCCCAGCATTTT
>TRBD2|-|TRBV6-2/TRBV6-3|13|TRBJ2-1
CASRNGRVNEQFF
TGTGCCAGCCGGAACGGGAGGGTGAATGAGCAGTTCTTC
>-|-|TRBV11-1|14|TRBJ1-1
CASSWGGENTEAFF
TGTGCCAGCAGCTGGGGAGGGGAAAACACTGAAGCTTTCTTT
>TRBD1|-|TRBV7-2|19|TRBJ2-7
CASSSPGTGGILRDYEQYF
TGTGCCAGCAGCTCACCCGGGACAGGGGGAATCCTAAGGGACTACGAGCAGTACTTC
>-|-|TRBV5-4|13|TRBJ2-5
CASSLAPRETQYF
TGTGCCAGCAGTTTGGCCCCCCGAGAGACCCAGTACTTC
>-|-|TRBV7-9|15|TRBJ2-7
CASSLEPRDPYEQYF
TGTGCCAGCAGCTTGGAACCCAGGGATCCCTACGAGCAGTACTTC
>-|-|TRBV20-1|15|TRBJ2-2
CSARDGSSGTGELFF
TGCAGTGCCAGAGACGGTAGCTCGGGCACCGGGGAGCTGTTTTTT
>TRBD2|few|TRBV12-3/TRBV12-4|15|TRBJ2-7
CASSFWGLLSYEQYF
TGTGCCAGCAGTTTTTGGGGACTACTCTCCTACGAGCAGTACTTC
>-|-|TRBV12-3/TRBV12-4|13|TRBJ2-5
CASRTSLEETQYF
TGTGCCAGCCGCACTTCCCTAGAGGAGACCCAGTACTTC
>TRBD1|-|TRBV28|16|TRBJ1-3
CASSHSGQGVGNTIYF
TGTGCCAGCAGTCATTCCGGACAGGGGGTCGGAAACACCATATATTTT